The present T cell receptor (beta chain) was sequenced within a study of shared clonotypes between healthy human individuals. About this clone: This sample also contains other DNA sequences that code for the same CDR3.

This CDR3 comprises 11 residues. Germline loops: CDR1 MNHEY, CDR2 SVGAGI. The J segment lost 8 bases and the V segment lost 8 bases, leaving 5 bases of the junction unmatched. Measured with immunoSEQ multiplex PCR; TCRdb has only the in-frame clones, and not every one. Found here are roughly 2.6 million clones, around 94% of them singletons; the top ten hold 0.11% to 0.15%. V and J are TRBV6-5 and TRBJ1-2; 7 positions agree with TRBD1. This sequence was found in a man in his late teens or twenties in good health. The sample comprised naive CD4+ T cells sorted from blood. The subset denotes: CD45RA+ positively selected. As DNA, the CDR3 is TGTGCCAGCGGACAAGGGGGCGGCTACACCTTC. It codes for CASGQGGGYTF.